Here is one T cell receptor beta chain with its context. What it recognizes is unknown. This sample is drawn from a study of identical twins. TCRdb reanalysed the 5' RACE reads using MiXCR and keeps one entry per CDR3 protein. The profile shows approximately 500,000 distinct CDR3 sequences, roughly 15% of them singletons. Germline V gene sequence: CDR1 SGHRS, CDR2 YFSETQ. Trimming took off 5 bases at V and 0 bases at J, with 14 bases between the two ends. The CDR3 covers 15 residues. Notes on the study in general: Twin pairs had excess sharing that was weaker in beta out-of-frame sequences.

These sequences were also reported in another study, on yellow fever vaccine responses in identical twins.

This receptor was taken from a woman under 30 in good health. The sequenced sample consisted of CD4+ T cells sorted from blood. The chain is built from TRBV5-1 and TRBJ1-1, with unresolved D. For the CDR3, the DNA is TGCGCCAGCAGAGAGCAATCGGACCTGAACACTGAAGCTTTCTTT. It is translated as CASREQSDLNTEAFF.